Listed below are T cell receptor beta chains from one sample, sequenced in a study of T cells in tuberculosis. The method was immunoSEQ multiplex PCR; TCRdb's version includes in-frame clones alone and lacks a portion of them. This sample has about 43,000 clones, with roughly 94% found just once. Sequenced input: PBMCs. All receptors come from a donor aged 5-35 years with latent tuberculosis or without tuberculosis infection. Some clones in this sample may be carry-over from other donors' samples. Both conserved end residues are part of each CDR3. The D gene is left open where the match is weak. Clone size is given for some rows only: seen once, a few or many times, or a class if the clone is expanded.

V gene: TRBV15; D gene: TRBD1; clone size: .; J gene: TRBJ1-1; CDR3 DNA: TGTGCCATCGGCTCCGGGACAGTTCTTAACACTGAAGCTTTCTTT; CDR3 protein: CAIGSGTVLNTEAFF
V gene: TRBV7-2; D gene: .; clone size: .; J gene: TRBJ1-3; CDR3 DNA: TGTGCCAGCAGCTTAAGCCGTGCTGGAAACACCATATATTTT; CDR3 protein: CASSLSRAGNTIYF
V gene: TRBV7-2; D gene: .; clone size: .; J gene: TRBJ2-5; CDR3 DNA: TGTGCCAGCAGCCCCGCGTTGACTCAAGAGACCCAGTACTTC; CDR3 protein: CASSPALTQETQYF
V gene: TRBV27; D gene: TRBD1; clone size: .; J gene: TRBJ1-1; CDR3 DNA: TGTGCCAGCAGTTCCAACAGGGGGTTGGGAACTGAAGCTTTTTTT; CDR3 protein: CASSSNRGLGTEAFF
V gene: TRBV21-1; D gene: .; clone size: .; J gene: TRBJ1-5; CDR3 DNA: TGTGCCAGCAGCAAAAGGGCAGGGGAATGCAATCAGCCCCAGCATTTT; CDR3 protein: CASSKRAGECNQPQHF
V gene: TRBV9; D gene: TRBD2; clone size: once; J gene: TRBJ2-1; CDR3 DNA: TGTGCCAGCAGCGTCACTAGCGGATACAATGAGCAGTTCTTC; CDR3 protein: CASSVTSGYNEQFF
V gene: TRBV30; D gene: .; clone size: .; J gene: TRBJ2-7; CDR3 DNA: TGTGCCTGGAGATCAGCAGGGTCCTCCTACGAGCAGTACTTC; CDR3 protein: CAWRSAGSSYEQYF
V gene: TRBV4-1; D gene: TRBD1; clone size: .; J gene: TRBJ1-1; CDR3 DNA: TGCGCCAGCAGCCGCCGCGTAGGACAGGTGATGAACACTGAAGCTTTCTTT; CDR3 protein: CASSRRVGQVMNTEAFF
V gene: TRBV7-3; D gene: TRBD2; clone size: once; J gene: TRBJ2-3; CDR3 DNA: TGTGCCAGCAGCGCAGCTAGCGGGAGTGGCACAGATACGCAGTATTTT; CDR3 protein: CASSAASGSGTDTQYF
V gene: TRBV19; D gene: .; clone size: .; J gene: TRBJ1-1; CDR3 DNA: TGTGCCAGTAGTACCTCATGGGGCCTGAACACTGAAGCTTTCTTT; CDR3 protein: CASSTSWGLNTEAFF
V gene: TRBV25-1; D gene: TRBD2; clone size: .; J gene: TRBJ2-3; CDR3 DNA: TGTGCCAGCAGTAAAGCAAGCGGGGCCCCTCCCAGAGATACGCAGTATTTT; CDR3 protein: CASSKASGAPPRDTQYF
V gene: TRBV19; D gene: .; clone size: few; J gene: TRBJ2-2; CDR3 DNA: TGTGCCAGTAGTCCTCCCGAGGTTCACACCGGGGAGCTGTTTTTT; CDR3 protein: CASSPPEVHTGELFF
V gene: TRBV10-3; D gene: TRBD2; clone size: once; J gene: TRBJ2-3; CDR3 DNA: TGTGCCATCAGTGATCCGAGGACTAGCGGGAGGATACCCCTCACAGATACGCAGTATTTT; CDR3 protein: CAISDPRTSGRIPLTDTQYF